This is a list of T cell receptor beta chains from one sample in a study of T cell changes during pregnancy in multiple sclerosis. The data were produced by immunoSEQ multiplex PCR, yet TCRdb's version contains in-frame clones alone and is incomplete. The sample consists of 50,000 or so clones, around 93% of them appearing once. The sequencing here drew on CD4+ T cells from peripheral blood mononuclear cells, taken after pregnancy. These receptors all come from a female donor with multiple sclerosis, enrolled in a pregnancy study. Both conserved end residues are part of each CDR3. The order of the fields is D gene, clone size, J gene, V gene, CDR3 DNA, CDR3 protein. D genes are given only for firm matches. Rows may omit the clone size; those that give it use once, few, many or a size class.

-,-,TRBJ2-7,TRBV9,TGTGCCAGCAGCGTAGCAGCAGGTAACGAGCAGTACTTC,CASSVAAGNEQYF
TRBD1,once,TRBJ1-2,TRBV7-2,TGTGCCAGCAGCGTGGGACAGTACTATGGCTACACCTTC,CASSVGQYYGYTF
-,-,TRBJ2-2,TRBV6-5,TGTGCCAGCAAGGAGGGAGGAATGAACACCGGGGAGCTGTTTTTT,CASKEGGMNTGELFF
-,-,TRBJ1-6,TRBV27,TGTGCCAGCAGTCTCCAGGGGAATAGTTATAATTCACCCCTCCACTTT,CASSLQGNSYNSPLHF
TRBD2,-,TRBJ2-3,TRBV18,TGTGCCAGCTCCCTAGCGGGAGGATCCACAGATACGCAGTATTTT,CASSLAGGSTDTQYF
TRBD1,few,TRBJ2-7,TRBV2,TGTGCCAGCAGTCGGACAGGGGGCTCCTACGAGCAGTACTTC,CASSRTGGSYEQYF
-,-,TRBJ2-1,TRBV5-4,TGTGCCAGCAGCTTGGCCGGGAGCGTTGAGCAGTTCTTC,CASSLAGSVEQFF
TRBD2,-,TRBJ2-3,TRBV27,TGTGCCAGCAGTTTTCTACTAGCGGGAGGGGGAACAGATACGCAGTATTTT,CASSFLLAGGGTDTQYF
-,-,TRBJ1-2,TRBV2,TGTGCCAGCAGTTCAACAGCGGTCTACACCTTC,CASSSTAVYTF
-,once,TRBJ2-7,TRBV18,TGTGCCAGCTCACCAGGGAGGATAAACGAGCAGTACTTC,CASSPGRINEQYF
-,-,TRBJ1-3,TRBV5-4,TGTGCCAGCAGTTCTGGACAACGCTCTGGAAACACCATATATTTT,CASSSGQRSGNTIYF
-,-,TRBJ2-2,TRBV5-1,TGCGCCAGCAGCTTGGCGGGACAGAACACCGGGGAGCTGTTTTTT,CASSLAGQNTGELFF
TRBD1,-,TRBJ1-4,TRBV25-1,TGTGCCAGCAGTGAATCGACAGGGTGGTATGCAACTAATGAAAAACTGTTTTTT,CASSESTGWYATNEKLFF
TRBD1,-,TRBJ2-6,TRBV5-4,TGTGCCAGCAGCCTTGGGGGGACAGGGCCTACTGGGGCCAACGTCCTGACTTTC,CASSLGGTGPTGANVLTF
TRBD1,-,TRBJ2-7,TRBV19,TGTGCCAGTAGCATGGACAGGTACTACGAGCAGTACTTC,CASSMDRYYEQYF
-,-,TRBJ1-1,TRBV11-1,TGTGCCAGCAGCTCACAGGGAACCCTCATGAACACTGAAGCTTTCTTT,CASSSQGTLMNTEAFF
-,-,TRBJ2-5,TRBV9,TGTGCCAGCAGCGTAGCGGGGTCAGGAGGTCAGTACTTC,CASSVAGSGGQYF
-,-,TRBJ2-7,TRBV11-2,TGTGCCAGCAGCTTAGATCCCCACGCTAGCTTGGTTAAGTACTTC,CASSLDPHASLVKYF
TRBD2,once,TRBJ2-7,TRBV9,TGTGCCAGCAGCGCCACTAGCGGGAGTTCGCACGAGCAGTACTTC,CASSATSGSSHEQYF
-,-,TRBJ2-7,TRBV6-5,TGTGCCAGCAGACCGCTAGGCCCTACCTACGAGCAGTACTTC,CASRPLGPTYEQYF
-,-,TRBJ2-7,TRBV19,TGTGCCAGTAGTATGACAAGCGGAAGCTCCTACGAGCAGTACTTC,CASSMTSGSSYEQYF
TRBD1,-,TRBJ2-1,TRBV7-6,TGTGCCAGCAGCTTAGGGGCCCTTAAACCGGGACAGGGCCACAATGAGCAGTTCTTC,CASSLGALKPGQGHNEQFF
TRBD1,-,TRBJ2-2,TRBV6-5,TGTGCCAGCATTGGGACAGGGCGGGGGACCGGGGAGCTGTTTTTT,CASIGTGRGTGELFF
TRBD1,-,TRBJ2-3,TRBV10-3,TGTGCCATCAGGGGGACAGGGACAACAGATACGCAGTATTTT,CAIRGTGTTDTQYF
TRBD1,-,TRBJ2-5,TRBV18,TGTGCCAGCTCACCGAGTAGAAAGGGGGCAGAGACCCAGTACTTC,CASSPSRKGAETQYF
TRBD1,once,TRBJ1-2,TRBV6-1,TGTGCCAGCAGTGCCTTACAGGGGGCCGGCTATGGCTACACCTTC,CASSALQGAGYGYTF
-,-,TRBJ2-1,TRBV29-1,TGCACCAGCCCCCGGGGGAGAAAGCCCAATGAGCAGTTCTTC,CTSPRGRKPNEQFF
TRBD1,once,TRBJ1-4,TRBV9,TGTGCCAGCAGCACAACAGGGGGCTCTGAAAAACTGTTTTTT,CASSTTGGSEKLFF
TRBD2,-,TRBJ2-3,TRBV9,TGTGCCAGCAGCGAACTAGCGGGAGTGAGAGATACGCAGTATTTT,CASSELAGVRDTQYF
-,-,TRBJ1-3,TRBV5-6,TGTGCCAGCAGCTTGCCCCAGGGGTTCGGAAACACCATATATTTT,CASSLPQGFGNTIYF
TRBD1,-,TRBJ2-5,TRBV18,TGTGCCAGCTCACCAGATACAGGGGGCCGAGAGACCCAGTACTTC,CASSPDTGGRETQYF
-,-,TRBJ1-1,TRBV7-9,TGTGCCAGCAGCTTAGGATTGGCCGTTGAAGCTTTCTTT,CASSLGLAVEAFF
TRBD1,-,TRBJ2-3,TRBV19,TGTGCCAGTAGTAAGGGGGCAGGCACAGATACGCAGTATTTT,CASSKGAGTDTQYF
-,once,TRBJ1-1,TRBV7-9,TGTGCCAGCAGCTTAGACTTCACTGAAGCTTTCTTT,CASSLDFTEAFF
-,-,TRBJ2-7,TRBV2,TGTGCCAGCAGTCCCAGGGTTTCCTACGAGCAGTACTTC,CASSPRVSYEQYF
-,-,TRBJ1-2,TRBV28,TGTGCCAGCGCCCAGGGAGGGCCCTATGGCTACACCTTC,CASAQGGPYGYTF
-,-,TRBJ1-1,TRBV19,TGTGCCAGTAGTATCCCGGGGGTCGTGGGAGCTGGGACTGAAGCTTTCTTT,CASSIPGVVGAGTEAFF
-,-,TRBJ2-5,TRBV19,TGTGCCAGTAGTTCCAGGATTTCGGAGACCCAGTACTTC,CASSSRISETQYF
TRBD1,-,TRBJ1-1,TRBV19,TGTGCCAGTAGTTTCAGAGACCGGGACAGGGGCACTGAAGCTTTCTTT,CASSFRDRDRGTEAFF
-,-,TRBJ1-2,TRBV5-5,TGTGCCAGCAGCTTGGCCCCTACAGAGTATGGCTACACCTTC,CASSLAPTEYGYTF
-,-,TRBJ1-1,TRBV4-1,TGCGCCAGCAGTCCTATCGGGGGGAACACTGAAGCTTTCTTT,CASSPIGGNTEAFF
TRBD2,once,TRBJ2-7,TRBV4-2,TGTGCCAGCAGCCTGGGACTAGCGGGAGGACAAAGGAGAACCTACGAGCAGTACTTC,CASSLGLAGGQRRTYEQYF
TRBD2,-,TRBJ2-7,TRBV27,TGTGCCAGCAGGCGACAGGGACTAGCAGGTGTAGCGGGCGAGCAGTACTTC,CASRRQGLAGVAGEQYF
TRBD2,-,TRBJ2-1,TRBV2,TGTGCCAGCAGTGGGGGACTAGCGGGAGGGAAGAATGAGCAGTTCTTC,CASSGGLAGGKNEQFF
TRBD1,-,TRBJ1-4,TRBV11-3,TGTGCCAGCAGCGTCGGACAGGATAATGAAAAACTGTTTTTT,CASSVGQDNEKLFF
TRBD1,-,TRBJ2-1,TRBV14,TGTGCCAGCAGCCAACACAGGGGGCAATACAATGAGCAGTTCTTC,CASSQHRGQYNEQFF
-,-,TRBJ1-2,TRBV10-3,TGTGCCATCTCGAAGGGGCCCGACTATGGCTACACCTTC,CAISKGPDYGYTF
-,-,TRBJ2-1,TRBV5-5,TGTGCCAGCAGCTTAGCCGGAGGGCAGGGCTCCTACAATGAGCAGTTCTTC,CASSLAGGQGSYNEQFF
-,-,TRBJ2-7,TRBV7-6,TGTGCCAGCAGCCAAGCGGTGACTGGAGTCTACGAGCAGTACTTC,CASSQAVTGVYEQYF
-,once,TRBJ2-1,TRBV11-2,TGTGCCAGCAGCTTACCGGGTCTAAGCTCCTACAATGAGCAGTTCTTC,CASSLPGLSSYNEQFF
TRBD2,-,TRBJ2-7,TRBV2,TGTGCCAGCAAAGATGACGGGAGGGCCTTCGAGCAGTACTTC,CASKDDGRAFEQYF
-,-,TRBJ1-4,TRBV19,TGTGCCAGTAGTGGTCGACAGGTAGTTAATGAAAAACTGTTTTTT,CASSGRQVVNEKLFF